The T cell receptor beta chain described here comes from a study of shared clonotypes between healthy human individuals. Whole-study findings and limits: Rarefaction indicated that sorted-subset sequencing remained incomplete although depth was large.

Adults of Caucasian background living in Nashville, Tennessee made up all donors. On this clone itself: The antigen is unknown.

Each sorted subset replicate got 200 ng genomic DNA, roughly 33,000 genomes. Profiled with immunoSEQ multiplex PCR; TCRdb holds only in-frame clones, not every one. The sample has around 1.4 million clones, 98% seen once. This CDR3 comprises 13 residues. Germline lookup yields CDR1 SGHKS and CDR2 YYEKEE (reference sequence). V dropped 4 bases and J dropped 7 bases, with 12 bases sitting between them. The J gene is TRBJ2-4, the V gene TRBV5-5; no firm D call. This sequence originates from a man younger than 45 in good health. The sequenced sample consisted of naive CD4+ T cells sorted from blood. Subset: CD45RA+ positively selected. CDR3 DNA: TGTGCCAGCAGCCAAGCCGTGCTGAACATTCAGTACTTC. Encoded protein: CASSQAVLNIQYF.